This record looks at one T cell receptor beta chain sequence and its context. Antigen specificity is unknown. This entry is derived from a study of cytomegalovirus exposure and HLA in healthy donors. General observations from the study: Among TCR sequences, most were rare, though some public TCRs appeared in many donors. There were a few CMV-associated chains whose specificity for CMV antigens was confirmed in vitro. The tendency of first-cohort TCR clusters to co-occur in the roughly 120 validation repertoires was identified by a subsequent analysis. The study designated 150 or so TCR beta chains cytomegalovirus-associated.

Only in-frame clones appear in the TCRdb table, and some are missing; sequencing was by immunoSEQ multiplex PCR. The sample lists roughly 150,000 clones, around 96% occurring once. The CDR3 is made up of 13 amino acids. CDR1 and CDR2 from the germline V gene are SGHRS and YFSETQ. V was shortened by 0 bases and J by 5 bases, with 5 bases between the two germline ends. This clonotype originated in a woman in her late teens or twenties in good health and CMV-seronegative. The specimen sequenced was PBMCs. The V call is TRBV5-1, the J call TRBJ2-2; D unclear. The CDR3 region is CASSLDFTGELFF. CDR3 nucleotides: TGCGCCAGCAGCTTGGACTTTACCGGGGAGCTGTTTTTT.